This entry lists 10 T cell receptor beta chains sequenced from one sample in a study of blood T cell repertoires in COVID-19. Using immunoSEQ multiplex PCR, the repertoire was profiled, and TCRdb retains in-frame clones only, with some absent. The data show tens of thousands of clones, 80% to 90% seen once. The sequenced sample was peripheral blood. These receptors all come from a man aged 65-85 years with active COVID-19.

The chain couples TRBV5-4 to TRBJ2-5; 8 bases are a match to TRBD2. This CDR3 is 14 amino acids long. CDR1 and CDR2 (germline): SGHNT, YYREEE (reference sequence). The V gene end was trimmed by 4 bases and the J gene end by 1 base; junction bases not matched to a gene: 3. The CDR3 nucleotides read TGTGCCAGCAGCCTGGGACTAGTCCAAGAGACCCAGTACTTC. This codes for CASSLGLVQETQYF.

The CDR3 loop is CASNPSGSATDTQYF. CDR3 coding DNA: TGTGCCAGCAACCCTAGCGGTAGCGCAACAGATACGCAGTATTTT. The V gene is TRBV7-8, the J gene TRBJ2-3; 7 bases fit TRBD2. The CDR3 has 15 amino acids. V was clipped by 7 bases and J by 3 bases; unmatched bases: 10. Germline V gene sequence: CDR1 SGHVS, CDR2 FQNEAQ.

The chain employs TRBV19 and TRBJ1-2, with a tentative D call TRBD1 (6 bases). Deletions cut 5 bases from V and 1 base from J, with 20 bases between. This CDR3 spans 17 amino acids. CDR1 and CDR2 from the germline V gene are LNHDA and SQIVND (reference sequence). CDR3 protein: CASSDRTATTYNYGYTF. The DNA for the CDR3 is TGTGCCAGTAGTGATCGGACAGCTACTACTTATAACTATGGCTACACCTTC.

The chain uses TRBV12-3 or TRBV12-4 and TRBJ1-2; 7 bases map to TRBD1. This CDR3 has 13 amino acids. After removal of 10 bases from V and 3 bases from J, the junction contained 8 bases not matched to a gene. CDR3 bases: TGTGCCACCGCCCGGGACAGCGACTATGGCTACACCTTC. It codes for CATARDSDYGYTF.

CDR3 sequence (DNA): TGTGCCAGCAGGCCTAACATGATCACTAACTATGGCTACACCTTC. The encoded protein is CASRPNMITNYGYTF. V usage is TRBV6-2 or TRBV6-3 and J usage is TRBJ1-2; D is uncertain. The germline gives CDR1 MNHEY, CDR2 SVGEGT. This CDR3 is 15 amino acids long. The V gene lost 6 bases and the J gene lost 0 bases, with 14 bases spanning the gap.

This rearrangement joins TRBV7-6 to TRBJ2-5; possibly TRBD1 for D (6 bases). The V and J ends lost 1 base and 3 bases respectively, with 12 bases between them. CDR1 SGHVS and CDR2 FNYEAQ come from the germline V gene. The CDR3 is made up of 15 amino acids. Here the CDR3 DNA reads TGTGCCAGCAGCTTAGTCCGACAGGACAAAGAGACCCAGTACTTC. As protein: CASSLVRQDKETQYF.

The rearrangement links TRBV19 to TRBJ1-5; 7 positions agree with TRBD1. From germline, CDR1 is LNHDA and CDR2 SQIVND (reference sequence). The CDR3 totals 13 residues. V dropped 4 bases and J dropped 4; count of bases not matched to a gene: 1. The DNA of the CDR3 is TGTGCCAGTAGTACGACAGGGAATCAGCCCCAGCATTTT. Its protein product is CASSTTGNQPQHF. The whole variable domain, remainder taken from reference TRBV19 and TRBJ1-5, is DGGITQSPKYLFRKEGQNVTLSCEQNLNHDAMYWYRQDPGQGLRLIYYSQIVNDFQKGDIAEGYSVSREKKESFPLTVTSAQKNPTAFYLCASSTTGNQPQHFGDGTRLSIL.

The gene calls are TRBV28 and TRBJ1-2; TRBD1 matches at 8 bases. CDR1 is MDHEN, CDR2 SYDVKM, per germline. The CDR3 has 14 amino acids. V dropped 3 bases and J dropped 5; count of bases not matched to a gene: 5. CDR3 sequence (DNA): TGTGCCAGCAGTTTGGTTCAGGGGGCTTATGGCTACACCTTC. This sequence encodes CASSLVQGAYGYTF.

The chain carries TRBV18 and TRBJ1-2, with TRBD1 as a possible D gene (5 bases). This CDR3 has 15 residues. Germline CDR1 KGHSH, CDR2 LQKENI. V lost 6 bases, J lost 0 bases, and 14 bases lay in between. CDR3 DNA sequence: TGTGCCAGCTCGAAAGAGACAGAAGCTAACTATGGCTACACCTTC. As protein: CASSKETEANYGYTF. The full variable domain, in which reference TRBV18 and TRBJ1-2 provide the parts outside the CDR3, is NAGVMQNPRHLVRRRGQEARLRCSPMKGHSHVYWYRQLPEEGLKFMVYLQKENIIDESGMPKERFSAEFPKEGPSILRIQQVVRGDSAAYFCASSKETEANYGYTFGSGTRLTVV.

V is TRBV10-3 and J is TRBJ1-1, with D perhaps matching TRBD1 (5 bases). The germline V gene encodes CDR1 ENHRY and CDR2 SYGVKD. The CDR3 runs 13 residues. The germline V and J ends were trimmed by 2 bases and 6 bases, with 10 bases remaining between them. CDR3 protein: CAISERGFAEAFF. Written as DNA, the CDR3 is TGTGCCATCAGTGAGAGGGGTTTTGCTGAAGCTTTCTTT.